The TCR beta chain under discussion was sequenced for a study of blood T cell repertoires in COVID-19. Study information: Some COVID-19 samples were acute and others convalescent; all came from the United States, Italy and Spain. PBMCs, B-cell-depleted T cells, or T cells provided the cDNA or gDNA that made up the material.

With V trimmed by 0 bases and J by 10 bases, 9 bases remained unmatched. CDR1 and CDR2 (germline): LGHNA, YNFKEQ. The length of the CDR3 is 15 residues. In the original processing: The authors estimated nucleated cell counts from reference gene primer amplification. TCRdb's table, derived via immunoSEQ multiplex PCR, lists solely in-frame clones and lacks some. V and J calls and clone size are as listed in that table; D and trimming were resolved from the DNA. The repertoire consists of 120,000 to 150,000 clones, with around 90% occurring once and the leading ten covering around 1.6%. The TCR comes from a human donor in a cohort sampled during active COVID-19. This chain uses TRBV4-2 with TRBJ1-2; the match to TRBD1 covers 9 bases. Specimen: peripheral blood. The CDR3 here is CASSQDRDRVHDYTF. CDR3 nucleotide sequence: TGTGCCAGCAGCCAAGATAGGGACAGGGTCCATGACTACACCTTC.